A selection of T cell receptor beta chains follows, all from one sample in a study of Tregs in tolerant kidney transplant recipients. The assay was immunoSEQ multiplex PCR, and TCRdb's table has in-frame clones only and misses some. The sample lists about 83,000 clones, 98% occurring once. Material: CD4+ T cells from blood, obtained before the transplant. The receptors here all came from a human donor who received a combined kidney and bone marrow transplant. The conserved cysteine and the conserved F or W are not part of the CDR3 here.

TRBV6-5	TRBJ1-6	ASSYQTGANSPLH
TRBV2	TRBJ2-7	ASSRDYSYEQY
TRBV7-9	TRBJ2-5	ASSLIEETQY
TRBV9	TRBJ2-7	ASSVGGLEGSGEQY
TRBV11-1	TRBJ1-2	ASSRTGVGYT
TRBV18	TRBJ2-1	ASSPLRDDNEQF
TRBV7-3	TRBJ2-2	ASSLLAGETGELF
TRBV7-3	TRBJ2-3	ASASGVTTDTQY
TRBV28	TRBJ2-1	ASSQTGHEQF
TRBV5-1	TRBJ2-5	ASSFNLAQETQY
TRBV7-9	TRBJ1-5	ASSPNQPQH
TRBV9	TRBJ2-2	ASSPRDRRYTGELF
TRBV19	TRBJ2-7	ASSIEAGGPLEQY
TRBV4-2	TRBJ1-6	ASSHESYSSSYNSPLH
TRBV16	TRBJ1-2	ASSPLGQDYGYT
TRBV19	TRBJ1-1	ASSIRQIMNTEAF
TRBV19	TRBJ1-4	ASSMRGDNEKLF